One sample yielded the 8 T cell receptor beta chains listed below, sequenced in a study of regulatory T cells in long-lasting Graves disease. Sample time point: newly diagnosed GD, antithyroid drugs for less than 3 months. Construction of the TCR library relied on RNA isolated from PBMCs. Sequencing libraries for TCR beta were prepared with iRepertoire HTBI primers and Arm-PCR of CDR3 regions. In TCRdb, the multiplex PCR reads were re-called with MiXCR into one record per CDR3 protein. This sample has roughly 420,000 distinct CDR3 sequences, with about 14% found just once. Sequenced here: peripheral blood mononuclear cells (PBMCs), sampled at new diagnosis, from a patient treated with antithyroid drugs. Receptors originate from a female donor with Graves disease.

In this sample, this clonotype turned up a few times. This chain connects TRBV28 to TRBJ1-3; 9 bases agree with TRBD1. The CDR3 loop spans 16 amino acids. J lost 4 bases, V lost 4 bases, and 8 bases had no gene match. Germline loops: CDR1 MDHEN, CDR2 SYDVKM. CDR3: CASSSPGTGPGNTIYF. The CDR3 DNA sequence: TGTGCCAGCAGTTCGCCCGGGACAGGGCCCGGAAACACCATATATTTT. The entire variable domain, with the rest obtained from reference TRBV28 and TRBJ1-3, is as follows: DVKVTQSSRYLVKRTGEKVFLECVQDMDHENMFWYRQDPGLGLRLIYFSYDVKMKEKGDIPEGYSVSREKKERFSLILESASTNQTSMYLCASSSPGTGPGNTIYFGEGSWLTVV.

This clonotype has only a few counts. This chain joins TRBV12-3 or TRBV12-4 and TRBJ2-5; D is unclear. V dropped 3 bases and J dropped 9 bases, with 14 bases sitting between them. The CDR3 extends over 13 amino acids. CDR3 DNA sequence: TGTGCCAGCAGTTTGCAGGTCCTATTGCCCCAGTACTTC. As protein: CASSLQVLLPQYF.

The CDR3 loop reads CASSRRAVRETQYF. CDR3 in DNA: TGTGCCAGCAGCCGCAGGGCCGTCCGGGAGACCCAGTACTTC. The chain joins TRBV7-9 to TRBJ2-5; a weak D match, TRBD1 (5 bases). Germline CDR1 and CDR2: SEHNR and FQNEAQ (reference sequence). V was trimmed by 5 bases and J by 5 bases, leaving 15 bases between them. This CDR3 comprises 14 residues.

In this sample, this clonotype turned up a few times. The chain is built from TRBV2 and TRBJ2-2; maybe TRBD1 (5 bases). The CDR3 runs 18 residues. Looked up from germline, CDR1 is SNHLY and CDR2 is FYNNEI. V lost 0 bases and J lost 7, with 21 bases in between. CDR3 in amino acids: CASSEALPQDTHGGELFF. For the CDR3, the DNA is TGTGCCAGCAGTGAAGCGCTTCCACAGGACACCCATGGCGGGGAGCTGTTTTTT.

This clonotype was seen only a few times. J is TRBJ2-7 and V is TRBV20-1; no clear D. This CDR3 comprises 14 residues. Germline V gene lookup returns CDR1 DFQATT and CDR2 SNEGSKA (reference sequence). V lost 0 bases to trimming and J lost 0 bases, with 9 bases between them. DNA for the CDR3: TGCAGTGCTAGAGATCTTCAGGCCTCCTACGAGCAGTACTTC. This gives the protein CSARDLQASYEQYF.

This chain joins TRBV4-2 and TRBJ2-3; D is undetermined. V gave up 0 bases and J gave up 6 bases, with 10 bases separating them. CDR3 length: 14 residues. CDR1 is LGHNA, CDR2 YNFKEQ, per germline. The CDR3 loop reads CASSQDKNPDTQYF. The DNA of the CDR3 is TGTGCCAGCAGCCAAGATAAAAATCCGGATACGCAGTATTTT.

At least ten counts were recorded for this clonotype. This chain uses TRBV6-1 with TRBJ2-3; tentative D call: TRBD1 (6 bases). Trimming shortened V by 6 bases and J by 11 bases, and 12 bases separated the two germline ends. Germline CDR1 MNHNS, CDR2 SASEGT. This CDR3 spans 11 amino acids. CDR3 in amino acids: CASSLDSLQYF. The CDR3 nucleotides are TGTGCCAGCAGCTTGGACAGTTTGCAGTATTTT.

This clonotype came up a few times. This chain connects TRBV19 to TRBJ1-5; TRBD1 matches 7 bases. Losses at the gene ends were 9 bases for V and 0 bases for J; bases not matched to a gene: 14. The germline CDR1 and CDR2 sequences are LNHDA and SQIVND (reference sequence). The CDR3 extends over 17 amino acids. CDR3 sequence (DNA): TGTGCCAGCCAAATATACGGGACAGAAAATAGCAATCAGCCCCAGCATTTT. Its protein is CASQIYGTENSNQPQHF.